The text below deals with one T cell receptor (beta chain). The sample belongs to a study of shared clonotypes between healthy human individuals. Study background: A few men and a couple of women, aged 18 to 49, were donors. Each donor had three CD4 naive, three CD4 memory, two CD8 naive and one CD8 memory plate.

In the authors' workflow: Filtering differed because ImmunoSEQ produced junction-only sequences that carried no quality scores. Here immunoSEQ multiplex PCR was the method, and the copy in TCRdb shows in-frame clones only, minus some. V, J and clone size are those of that table, while D and trimming were read from the DNA. This table has about 520,000 clones, approximately 94% appearing once. The V gene's germline CDR1 is MNHEY and CDR2 SVGAGI. This CDR3 is 15 amino acids long. V dropped 0 bases and J dropped 4 bases, with 12 bases sitting between them. There were only Caucasian adults among the donors, and all lived in Nashville, Tennessee.

The sample taken for sequencing was naive CD4+ T cells sorted from blood. Subset in this sample: CD45RA+ positively selected. The V and J genes are TRBV6-5 and TRBJ1-2; D is unclear. This receptor was taken from a woman in her thirties in good health. DNA of the CDR3: TGTGCCAGCAGTTACTCGACCAGTCCCCCCTATGGCTACACCTTC. Translating it yields CASSYSTSPPYGYTF.